The 27 T cell receptor beta chains given below trace back to one sample, sequenced in a study of blood T cell repertoires in COVID-19. Profiling relied on immunoSEQ multiplex PCR, and the TCRdb table lists in-frame clones only, not all of them. The repertoire holds some 230,000 clones, with under 90% as singletons. Sequencing input: peripheral blood. The receptors were sampled from a woman aged 55-70 years who had recovered from COVID-19.

The J gene is TRBJ2-1, the V gene TRBV10-3, with 9 bases that match TRBD2. The CDR3 is made up of 12 amino acids. Trimming at V came to 11 bases and at J to 8 bases, leaving 7 bases not matched to a gene. Germline V gene lookup returns CDR1 ENHRY and CDR2 SYGVKD. DNA of the CDR3: TGTGCCTCCGGGACTAGCAACGATGAGCAGTTCTTC. It specifies CASGTSNDEQFF.

The chain employs TRBV6-2 or TRBV6-3 and TRBJ2-1; D is perhaps TRBD2 (5 bases). The germline V and J ends were trimmed by 6 bases and 3 bases, with 15 bases remaining between them. The germline V gene has CDR1 MNHEY and CDR2 SVGEGT. The CDR3 sequence is 15 residues long. The CDR3 sequence: CASSWQKRSYNEQFF. The CDR3 nucleotides are TGTGCCAGCAGCTGGCAAAAGCGGAGCTACAATGAGCAGTTCTTC.

The chain couples TRBV5-6 to TRBJ1-2; no firm D call. V was trimmed by 6 bases and J by 0 bases, leaving 12 bases between them. In germline, CDR1 is SGHDT, CDR2 YYEEEE. The CDR3 is 14 residues long. CDR3 residues: CASTPGRANYGYTF. CDR3 DNA sequence: TGTGCCAGCACCCCGGGGAGGGCTAACTATGGCTACACCTTC. The full variable domain, rest sourced from reference TRBV5-6 and TRBJ1-2, is DAGVTQSPTHLIKTRGQQVTLRCSPKSGHDTVSWYQQALGQGPQFIFQYYEEEERQRGNFPDRFSGHQFPNYSSELNVNALLLGDSALYLCASTPGRANYGYTFGSGTRLTVV.

The chain recombines TRBV12-3 or TRBV12-4 with TRBJ1-1; weak D call: TRBD1 (5 bases). With 2 bases removed from V and 10 bases from J, the gap between germline ends came to 14 bases. The CDR3 has 13 amino acids. CDR3: CASSLWAMGGAFF. The CDR3 DNA sequence: TGTGCCAGCAGTTTATGGGCAATGGGGGGAGCTTTCTTT.

The chain couples TRBV6-2 or TRBV6-3 to TRBJ1-1; a possible D gene is TRBD1 (5 bases). The V end was cut by 6 bases, the J end by 0 bases, with 11 bases between. CDR3 length: 14 residues. Germline V gives CDR1 MNHEY, CDR2 SVGEGT. Here the CDR3 DNA reads TGTGCCAGCAGCTCACGGGGGTTGAACACTGAAGCTTTCTTT. Protein: CASSSRGLNTEAFF.

On this clone itself: The sample has other DNA sequences that encode this CDR3 too. The gene calls are TRBV5-1 and TRBJ2-7; the D is unclear. CDR1 is SGHRS, CDR2 YFSETQ, per germline. Trimming pared 0 bases from V and 1 base from J, leaving 8 bases between. The CDR3 sequence is 14 residues long. The CDR3 DNA follows: TGCGCCAGCAGCTTGGGAGGTGGATCCTACGAGCAGTACTTC. Encoded protein: CASSLGGGSYEQYF.

The V call is TRBV2, the J call TRBJ2-3, with 11 bases matching TRBD1. This CDR3 region has 16 residues. Germline trimming cut 3 bases from V and 3 bases from J; bases unmatched to any gene: 5. CDR1 is SNHLY, CDR2 FYNNEI, per germline. CDR3 DNA: TGTGCCAGCAGTGATACCGGGACAGGGGGGACAGATACGCAGTATTTT. Protein sequence: CASSDTGTGGTDTQYF.

This chain uses TRBV9 with TRBJ2-1; 8 nucleotides align to TRBD2. CDR1 SGDLS and CDR2 YYNGEE come from the germline V gene. CDR3 length equals 17 residues. The V segment lost 4 bases and the J segment 8 bases; nucleotides outside the gene matches: 17. In DNA, the CDR3 is TGTGCCAGCAGCCCCGGGGCGGGGCCTAGCGGGTGGGATGAGCAGTTCTTC. This encodes CASSPGAGPSGWDEQFF.

The gene calls are TRBV19 and TRBJ1-6; 7 nucleotides agree with TRBD1. The CDR3 totals 14 residues. In germline, CDR1 is LNHDA, CDR2 SQIVND (reference sequence). Losses at the gene ends were 5 bases for V and 10 bases for J; bases not matched to a gene: 8. The CDR3 nucleotides read TGTGCCAGTAGTGATACAGGGGATGGATCACCCCTCCACTTT. It encodes CASSDTGDGSPLHF. Full variable domain (outside the CDR3, taken from reference TRBV19 and TRBJ1-6): DGGITQSPKYLFRKEGQNVTLSCEQNLNHDAMYWYRQDPGQGLRLIYYSQIVNDFQKGDIAEGYSVSREKKESFPLTVTSAQKNPTAFYLCASSDTGDGSPLHFGNGTRLTVT.

This chain connects TRBV13 to TRBJ1-1; 7 bases align to TRBD1. J gave up 3 bases and V 5 bases, and 15 bases lay outside the gene matches. CDR1 is PRHDT and CDR2 is FYEKMQ in the germline V gene (reference sequence). This CDR3 has 17 residues. CDR3 region: CASSLFRRARGDTEAFF. CDR3 DNA: TGTGCCAGCAGCCTGTTTCGACGGGCCAGGGGGGACACTGAAGCTTTCTTT.

There are a few counts of this clone. This chain links TRBV7-3 with TRBJ2-7; 9 bases agree with TRBD2. CDR1 is SGHTA and CDR2 is FQGTGA in the germline V gene. V was clipped by 5 bases and J by 6 bases; unmatched bases: 8. The length of the CDR3 is 14 residues. The CDR3: CASSAGGPMAEQYF. The CDR3 DNA reads as TGTGCCAGCAGCGCGGGGGGGCCCATGGCCGAGCAGTACTTC.

The chain recombines TRBV6-6 with TRBJ1-2; D is perhaps TRBD1 (5 bases). Germline V gene sequence: CDR1 MNHNY, CDR2 SVGAGI (reference sequence). The germline V and J ends were trimmed by 2 bases and 4 bases, with 11 bases remaining between them. This CDR3 region has 14 residues. The CDR3 DNA is TGTGCCAGCAGTTACACAGGTTCCTCCTATGGCTACACCTTC. Residues: CASSYTGSSYGYTF.

The chain has TRBV9 and TRBJ2-7, with D perhaps matching TRBD1 (6 bases). CDR1 and CDR2 from the germline V gene are SGDLS and YYNGEE. The CDR3 is 15 amino acids. The germline V and J ends were trimmed by 0 bases and 2 bases, with 12 bases remaining between them. The CDR3 DNA reads TGTGCCAGCAGCGTAGACTTTGGGGGCCCCTACGAGCAGTACTTC. As protein: CASSVDFGGPYEQYF.

The chain recombines TRBV9 with TRBJ2-7, with D possibly being TRBD2 (6 bases). The CDR3 spans 20 residues. Deletions cut 4 bases from V and 1 base from J, with 30 bases between. Germline CDR1 SGDLS, CDR2 YYNGEE. The DNA for the CDR3 is TGTGCCAGCAGCCACCCCAGAGAGGGTGGGGGACTCAAGCGGTCCTACGAGCAGTACTTC. The encoded protein is CASSHPREGGGLKRSYEQYF.

A single count supports this clone. V and J are TRBV18 and TRBJ1-3; a weak D match, TRBD1 (6 bases). V lost 3 bases to trimming and J lost 0 bases, with 9 bases between them. The germline gives CDR1 KGHSH, CDR2 LQKENI. CDR3 size: 15 residues. The CDR3 loop reads CASSPGGYSGNTIYF. The CDR3, as DNA: TGTGCCAGCTCACCTGGGGGCTACTCTGGAAACACCATATATTTT.

The chain has TRBV5-1 and TRBJ2-5, with TRBD1 identical over 7 bases. The V gene's germline CDR1 is SGHRS and CDR2 YFSETQ. This CDR3 contains 14 residues. After removal of 0 bases from V and 5 bases from J, the junction contained 4 bases not matched to a gene. The CDR3 nucleotides are TGCGCCAGCAGCTTGGATACAGGGGACGAGACCCAGTACTTC. It is translated as CASSLDTGDETQYF. Filled out from reference TRBV5-1 and TRBJ2-5, the complete variable domain reads KAGVTQTPRYLIKTRGQQVTLSCSPISGHRSVSWYQQTPGQGLQFLFEYFSETQRNKGNFPGRFSGRQFSNSRSEMNVSTLELGDSALYLCASSLDTGDETQYFGPGTRLLVL.

The chain links TRBV5-5 to TRBJ2-6, with TRBD1 identical over 11 bases. The V gene's germline CDR1 is SGHKS and CDR2 YYEKEE (reference sequence). V was clipped by 4 bases and J by 4 bases; unmatched bases: 10. The CDR3 runs to 18 residues. CDR3 in amino acids: CASSPLTGQGVGANVLTF. The CDR3 nucleotides are TGTGCCAGCAGCCCACTAACGGGACAGGGGGTCGGGGCCAACGTCCTGACTTTC. The variable domain in full, completed from reference TRBV5-5 and TRBJ2-6, reads DAGVTQSPTHLIKTRGQQVTLRCSPISGHKSVSWYQQVLGQGPQFIFQYYEKEERGRGNFPDRFSARQFPNYSSELNVNALLLGDSALYLCASSPLTGQGVGANVLTFGAGSRLTVL.

This clone has a single count. V gene TRBV19 combines with J gene TRBJ2-1; 9 bases align to TRBD2. The germline V gene has CDR1 LNHDA and CDR2 SQIVND (reference sequence). V dropped 1 base and J dropped 4; count of bases not matched to a gene: 2. The CDR3 spans 15 residues. CDR3 sequence: CASSIVAGDYNEQFF. The DNA for the CDR3 is TGTGCCAGTAGTATAGTAGCGGGAGATTACAATGAGCAGTTCTTC. Full variable domain (remainder filled in from reference TRBV19 and TRBJ2-1): DGGITQSPKYLFRKEGQNVTLSCEQNLNHDAMYWYRQDPGQGLRLIYYSQIVNDFQKGDIAEGYSVSREKKESFPLTVTSAQKNPTAFYLCASSIVAGDYNEQFFGPGTRLTVL.

The chain employs TRBV6-5 and TRBJ2-2; D may be TRBD1 (6 bases). The CDR3 length is 15 residues. Trimming shortened V by 6 bases and J by 1 base, and 12 bases separated the two germline ends. CDR1 MNHEY and CDR2 SVGAGI come from the germline V gene. The CDR3 loop is CASSPRQENTGELFF. Written as DNA, the CDR3 is TGTGCCAGCAGCCCCCGACAGGAGAACACCGGGGAGCTGTTTTTT.

This clone was detected only a few times. This chain links TRBV7-9 with TRBJ2-3; 10 bases match TRBD2. The CDR3 consists of 15 residues. V was pared by 6 bases and J by 2 bases, with 5 bases of the junction left unmatched. CDR1 SEHNR and CDR2 FQNEAQ come from the germline V gene (reference sequence). The CDR3 spells CASSYSGGLTDTQYF. In nucleotides, the CDR3 is TGTGCCAGCAGTTATAGCGGGGGGCTCACAGATACGCAGTATTTT.

V usage is TRBV3-1 (or the pseudogene TRBV3-2) and J usage is TRBJ2-3; 7 bases fit TRBD1. Germline V gene sequence: CDR1 LGHDT, CDR2 YNNKEL (reference sequence). The ends lost 2 bases at V and 6 bases at J; junction bases unmatched: 5. This CDR3 region has 14 residues. The CDR3 protein is CASSQRQGTDTQYF. As DNA, the CDR3 is TGTGCCAGCAGCCAACGACAGGGAACGGATACGCAGTATTTT.

This rearrangement joins TRBV4-2 to TRBJ2-7; 9 nucleotides match TRBD2. The length of the CDR3 is 17 residues. Trimming took 3 bases from V and 2 from J; bases not matched to a gene: 11. The germline V gene has CDR1 LGHNA and CDR2 YNFKEQ. CDR3 region: CASSQAMVRGGTYEQYF. CDR3 in DNA: TGTGCCAGCAGCCAGGCCATGGTGCGGGGGGGCACCTACGAGCAGTACTTC.

In DNA, the CDR3 is TGCGCCAGCAGCATACAGGGGGCGCGGGGCTACACCTTC. Its translation: CASSIQGARGYTF. The chain recombines TRBV5-1 with TRBJ1-2; TRBD1 aligns across 9 bases. The V and J ends lost 4 bases and 8 bases, in that order; junction bases with no gene match: 6. CDR1 and CDR2 from the germline V gene are SGHRS and YFSETQ. This CDR3 is built from 13 residues.

The rearrangement uses TRBV6-6 and TRBJ2-7, with D perhaps TRBD2 (7 bases). V was pared by 6 bases and J by 7 bases, with 22 bases between. CDR3 length equals 15 residues. CDR1 is MNHNY, CDR2 SVGAGI, per germline (reference sequence). Written as DNA, the CDR3 is TGTGCCAGCAGCTTACCCAGGGGCGGGAGAGAAGAGCAGTACTTC. Translation gives CASSLPRGGREEQYF.

The chain combines TRBV5-1 with TRBJ1-1; 9 bases line up with TRBD1. Germline assignment: CDR1 SGHRS and CDR2 YFSETQ. With V trimmed by 1 base and J by 5 bases, 3 bases remained unmatched. CDR3 length: 14 residues. The CDR3 sequence is CASSLQTGGTEAFF. CDR3 DNA: TGCGCCAGCAGCTTGCAGACAGGGGGAACTGAAGCTTTCTTT.

The chain has TRBV12-3 or TRBV12-4 and TRBJ2-1, with 9 positions matching TRBD2. CDR3 length: 12 amino acids. V lost 8 bases to trimming and J lost 4 bases; unmatched junction nucleotides: 0. The CDR3 spells CASAGGYNEQFF. The CDR3 nucleotides read TGTGCCAGCGCGGGGGGGTACAATGAGCAGTTCTTC.

This clone was seen only a few times. This CDR3 is also generated by other DNA sequences in the sample. The genes are TRBV3-1 (or the pseudogene TRBV3-2) and TRBJ2-3; 11 nucleotides align to TRBD1. The V and J ends lost 1 base and 2 bases, in that order; junction bases with no gene match: 2. CDR1 and CDR2 (germline): LGHDT, YNNKEL (reference sequence). The CDR3 consists of 16 residues. CDR3 amino acids: CASSQGTGGFTDTQYF. The CDR3 region has the DNA TGTGCCAGCAGCCAAGGGACAGGGGGCTTCACAGATACGCAGTATTTT.